These T cell receptor beta chains were read from a single sample in a study of tumor and adjacent non-tumor tissue in lung cancer. From the multiplex PCR reads, TCRdb called clonotypes with MiXCR, one entry per CDR3 protein. The sample holds around 40,000 distinct CDR3 sequences, less than 65% seen once. The sample was distant non-tumor lung tissue. The source is a man aged 50-59 years with non-small cell lung cancer. CDR3s include the opening cysteine and the closing phenylalanine or tryptophan. Fields, in order: J gene, V gene, D gene, clone size, CDR3 DNA, CDR3 protein. The D gene is left open where the match is weak. The size entry is marked missing in some rows and otherwise reads once, few, many or a size class.

>TRBJ2-5|TRBV20-1|TRBD2|few
TGCAGTGCTGTAGCGGGGGGGGGGACCCAGTACTTC
CSAVAGGGTQYF
>TRBJ2-7|TRBV11-2|-|-
TGTGCCAGCAACTTAGCGACCCGGGACCCAGGAACCCTCAAGGGGGAGCAGTACTTT
CASNLATRDPGTLKGEQYF
>TRBJ1-1|TRBV20-1|-|many
TGCAGTGCTAGGTGGACTGCGAACACTGAAGCTTTCTTT
CSARWTANTEAFF
>TRBJ1-4|TRBV18|-|few
TGTGCCAGCTCTTCCGGGATGCAACCAACTAATGAAAAACTGTTTTTT
CASSSGMQPTNEKLFF
>TRBJ2-7|TRBV11-2|TRBD1|-
TGTGCCAGCGGCTTAACCGGGACAGGGCCCTACGTGCAGTACTTC
CASGLTGTGPYVQYF
>TRBJ2-5|TRBV10-2|-|-
TGCGCCACCAGGATTTCGAGAATGCAAGAGACCCAGTACTTC
CATRISRMQETQYF
>TRBJ2-3|TRBV6-1|-|-
-
CASCVGLGTDTHYF
>TRBJ2-2|TRBV6-5|TRBD1|-
TGTGCCAACAGCAAAGTCAGGGGGCAGGCCGGGGAGTTGTTTTTC
CANSKVRGQAGELFF
>TRBJ2-7|TRBV7-9|TRBD2|-
TGTGCCAGCAGCTTAGACGACGGGGGGACCCACGAGCAGTACTTC
CASSLDDGGTHEQYF
>TRBJ2-7|TRBV29-1|-|-
TGCAGCGTTGCAGGCTACGAGCGGTACTTC
CSVAGYERYF
>TRBJ2-1|TRBV20-1|TRBD2|few
TGCAGTGCTAGACTAGTCTCGGGGGGAAATTACAATGAGCAGTTCTTC
CSARLVSGGNYNEQFF
>TRBJ1-5|TRBV6-6|-|-
TGTGCCAGCAGTGGACCGGGGCAATGGGTGAATCAGCTCCAGCATTTT
CASSGPGQWVNQLQHF
>TRBJ1-1|TRBV6-1|TRBD1|-
TGTGCCAGCAGAGAACCGGGACAGAGTGACACTGAAGCTTTCTTT
CASREPGQSDTEAFF
>TRBJ2-6|TRBV24-1|-|many
TGTGCCACCAGTGATACGGGGAGGGGGTCCCCCTCTGGGGCCAACGTCCTGACTTTC
CATSDTGRGSPSGANVLTF
>TRBJ2-1|TRBV15|-|few
TGTGCCACCAGCAGCGGGAGCTCCTACAATGAGCAGTTCTTC
CATSSGSSYNEQFF
>TRBJ1-5|TRBV4-2|-|-
TGTACCAGCAGCCAAGTAGATGATAACGGTCAGCCCCAGCATTTT
CTSSQVDDNGQPQHF
>TRBJ2-1|TRBV2|-|-
TGTACCATTTGGGGAGTATCACCCAAATACAATGAGCAGTTCTTC
CTIWGVSPKYNEQFF
>TRBJ2-5|TRBV20-1|TRBD2|-
TGCAGTGCTAGAGCCCCCCTGACTAGCGAAGAGACCCAGTACTTC
CSARAPLTSEETQYF
>TRBJ1-2|TRBV5-4|-|many
TGTGCCAGCAGCTTTGCAGGCTCTAACTATGGCTACACCTTC
CASSFAGSNYGYTF
>TRBJ2-7|TRBV6-5|-|-
TGTGCCAGCAGTTACACCCCACCCGGGATTAGCGGATACGAGCAGTACTTC
CASSYTPPGISGYEQYF
>TRBJ2-1|TRBV30|TRBD1|-
TGTGCCGGGATTGGGGGGGACAGGGGACACCATGAGCAGCTCTTC
CAGIGGDRGHHEQLF
>TRBJ2-1|TRBV4-1|-|-
TGCACCAGCAGCCAAAATACCCTGGGGGATGAGCAGTTCTTC
CTSSQNTLGDEQFF
>TRBJ2-3|TRBV5-1|-|few
TGCGCCAGCAGCAACGTGCAGGGCACAGATACGCAGTATTTT
CASSNVQGTDTQYF
>TRBJ1-2|TRBV6-1|-|-
TGTGCCAACAGTGAAGCCAGGGTGGGGTATGGCTACACATTC
CANSEARVGYGYTF
>TRBJ2-3|TRBV11-2|-|medium-sized
TGTGCCAGCAGCCTCCTGGAACTCCATACGCAGTATTTT
CASSLLELHTQYF
>TRBJ2-2|TRBV2|TRBD2|-
TGTGCCAGCAGTGATAGCGGGGGGGCCACCGGGGAGCTGTTTTTT
CASSDSGGATGELFF
>TRBJ2-2|TRBV6-6|-|-
TGTGCCAGCAGTTACCCCGAGGGGAACACCAGGGTGCTGTTTTTT
CASSYPEGNTRVLFF
>TRBJ2-5|TRBV11-2|TRBD2|-
TGTGCCAGCGGCCCTAGCGGGGGACAAGTGACCCAATACTTC
CASGPSGGQVTQYF
>TRBJ1-5|TRBV28|TRBD1|-
TGTGCTAGAGGCGGGACAGCAAATCAGCCCCAGCATTTT
CARGGTANQPQHF
>TRBJ1-5|TRBV20-1|-|many
TGCAGTGCTTCTGGCCGCACGAGCAATCAGCCCCAGCATTTT
CSASGRTSNQPQHF
>TRBJ2-3|TRBV10-3|-|many
TGTGCCATCAGGGCAGGGGAAGCAGATACGCAGTATTTT
CAIRAGEADTQYF
>TRBJ2-1|TRBV6-2/TRBV6-3|-|-
TGTGCCAACAGCTCGCTGGTGAATGAGCAGTTCTTC
CANSSLVNEQFF
>TRBJ1-1|TRBV6-6|-|many
TGTGCCAGCAGTTTCGCCCTGGGGACCACTGAAGCTTTCTTT
CASSFALGTTEAFF
>TRBJ1-3|TRBV11-2|-|-
TGTGCCAGCAACTTAATGACAGAGAAAAGTTCTGGAAACACCATATATTTT
CASNLMTEKSSGNTIYF
>TRBJ1-5|TRBV21-1|-|-
TGTGCCAGCAGCGCGGGACCGCATAGCAATCAGCCCCAGCATTTT
CASSAGPHSNQPQHF
>TRBJ2-3|TRBV20-1|TRBD2|many
TGCAGTGCTGACGGGGGACTAGCGGGAGGGACAGATACGCAGTATTTT
CSADGGLAGGTDTQYF
>TRBJ2-1|TRBV5-4|TRBD1|many
TGTGCCAGCAGCACACAGGGGGCCGGTGAGCAGTTCTTC
CASSTQGAGEQFF
>TRBJ2-1|TRBV28|-|-
TGTGCCAGCAGTTTCAATTTCTGGGGAGAGCAGTTCTTC
CASSFNFWGEQFF